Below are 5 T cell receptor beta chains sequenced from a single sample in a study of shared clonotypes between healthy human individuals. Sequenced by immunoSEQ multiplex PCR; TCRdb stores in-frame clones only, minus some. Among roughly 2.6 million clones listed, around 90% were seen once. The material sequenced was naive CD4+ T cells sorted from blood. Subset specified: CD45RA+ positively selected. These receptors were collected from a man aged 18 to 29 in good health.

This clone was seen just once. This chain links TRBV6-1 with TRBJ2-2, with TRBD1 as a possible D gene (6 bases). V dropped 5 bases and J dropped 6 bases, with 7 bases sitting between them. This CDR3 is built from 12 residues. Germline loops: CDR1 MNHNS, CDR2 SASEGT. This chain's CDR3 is CASSRGSGELFF. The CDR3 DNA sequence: TGTGCCAGCAGTAGGGGGTCCGGGGAGCTGTTTTTT.

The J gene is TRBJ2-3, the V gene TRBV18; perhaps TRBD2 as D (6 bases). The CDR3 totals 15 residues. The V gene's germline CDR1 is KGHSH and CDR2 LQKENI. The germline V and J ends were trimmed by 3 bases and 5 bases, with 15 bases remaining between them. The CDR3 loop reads CASSPVRMGGDTQYF. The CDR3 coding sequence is TGTGCCAGCTCACCCGTGCGAATGGGGGGAGATACGCAGTATTTT.

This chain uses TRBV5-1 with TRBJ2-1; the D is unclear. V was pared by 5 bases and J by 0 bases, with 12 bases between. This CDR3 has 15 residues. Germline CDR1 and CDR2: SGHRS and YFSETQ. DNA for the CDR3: TGCGCCAGCAGACGTGGCCGGATCTCCTACAATGAGCAGTTCTTC. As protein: CASRRGRISYNEQFF.

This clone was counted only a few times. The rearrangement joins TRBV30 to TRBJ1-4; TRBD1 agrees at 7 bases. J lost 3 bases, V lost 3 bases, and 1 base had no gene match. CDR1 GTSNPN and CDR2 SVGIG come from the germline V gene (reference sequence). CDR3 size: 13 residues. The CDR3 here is CAWRDRSNEKLFF. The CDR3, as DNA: TGTGCCTGGAGGGACAGGTCTAATGAAAAACTGTTTTTT.

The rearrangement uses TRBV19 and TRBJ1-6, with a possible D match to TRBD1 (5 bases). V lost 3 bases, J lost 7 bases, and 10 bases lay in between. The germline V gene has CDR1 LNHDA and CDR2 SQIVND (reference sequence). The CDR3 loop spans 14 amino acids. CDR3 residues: CASSIGGLNSPLHF. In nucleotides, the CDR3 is TGTGCCAGTAGTATTGGGGGTTTGAATTCACCCCTCCACTTT.